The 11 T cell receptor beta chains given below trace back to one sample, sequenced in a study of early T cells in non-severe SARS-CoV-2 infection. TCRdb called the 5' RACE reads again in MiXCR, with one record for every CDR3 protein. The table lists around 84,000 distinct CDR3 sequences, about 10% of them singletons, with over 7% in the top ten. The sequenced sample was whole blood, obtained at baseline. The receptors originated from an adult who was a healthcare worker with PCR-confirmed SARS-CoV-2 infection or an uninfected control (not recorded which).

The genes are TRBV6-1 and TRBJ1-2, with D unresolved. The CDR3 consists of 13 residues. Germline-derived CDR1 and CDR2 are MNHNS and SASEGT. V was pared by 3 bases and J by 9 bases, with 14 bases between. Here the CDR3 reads CASSESANPRYTF. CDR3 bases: TGTGCCAGCAGTGAGTCGGCCAATCCGCGCTACACCTTC.

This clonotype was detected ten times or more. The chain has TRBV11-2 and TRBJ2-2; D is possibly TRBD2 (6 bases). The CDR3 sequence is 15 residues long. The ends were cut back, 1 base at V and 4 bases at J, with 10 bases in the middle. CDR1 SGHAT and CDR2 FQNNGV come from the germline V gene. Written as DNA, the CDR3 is TGTGCCAGCAGCTTAGCGGGAGTGGGCACCGGGGAGCTGTTTTTT. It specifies CASSLAGVGTGELFF.

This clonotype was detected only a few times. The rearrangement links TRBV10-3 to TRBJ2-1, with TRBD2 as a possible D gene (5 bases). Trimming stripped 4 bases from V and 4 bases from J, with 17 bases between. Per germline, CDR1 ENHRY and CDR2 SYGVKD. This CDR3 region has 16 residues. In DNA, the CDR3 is TGTGCCATCAGTGGGTCTGGGAGCGGAGTTTACAATGAGCAGTTCTTC. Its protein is CAISGSGSGVYNEQFF.

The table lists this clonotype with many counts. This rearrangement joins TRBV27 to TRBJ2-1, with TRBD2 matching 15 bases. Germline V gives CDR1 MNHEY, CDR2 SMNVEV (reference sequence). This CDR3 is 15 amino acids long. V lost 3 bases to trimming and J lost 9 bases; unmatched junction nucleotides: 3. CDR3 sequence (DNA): TGTGCCAGCAGTTTCCGGACTAGCGGGAGGGGTGAGCAGTTCTTC. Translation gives CASSFRTSGRGEQFF.

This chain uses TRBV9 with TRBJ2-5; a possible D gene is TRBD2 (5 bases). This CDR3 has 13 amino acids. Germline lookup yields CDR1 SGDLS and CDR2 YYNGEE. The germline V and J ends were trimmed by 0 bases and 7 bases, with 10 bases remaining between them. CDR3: CASSVGPSGTQYF. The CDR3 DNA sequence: TGTGCCAGCAGCGTAGGACCAAGCGGGACCCAGTACTTC.

The CDR3 is CASGIRDGELFF. The CDR3 DNA reads as TGTGCCAGCGGAATCAGAGACGGGGAGCTGTTTTTT. The genes are TRBV7-6 and TRBJ2-2; no definite D call. The CDR3 spans 12 residues. V was shortened by 8 bases and J by 7 bases, with 11 bases between the two germline ends. Germline V gene sequence: CDR1 SGHVS, CDR2 FNYEAQ. Looking up the rest from reference TRBV7-6 and TRBJ2-2 gives the full variable domain: GAGVSQSPRYKVTKRGQDVALRCDPISGHVSLYWYRQALGQGPEFLTYFNYEAQQDKSGLPNDRFSAERPEGSISTLTIQRTEQRDSAMYRCASGIRDGELFFGEGSRLTVL.

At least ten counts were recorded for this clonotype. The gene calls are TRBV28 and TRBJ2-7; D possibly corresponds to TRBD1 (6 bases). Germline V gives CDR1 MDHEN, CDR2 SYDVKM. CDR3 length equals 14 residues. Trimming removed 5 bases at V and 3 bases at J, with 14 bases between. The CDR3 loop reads CASSGAGANYEQYF. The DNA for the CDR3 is TGTGCCAGCAGTGGGGCAGGGGCCAACTACGAGCAGTACTTC.

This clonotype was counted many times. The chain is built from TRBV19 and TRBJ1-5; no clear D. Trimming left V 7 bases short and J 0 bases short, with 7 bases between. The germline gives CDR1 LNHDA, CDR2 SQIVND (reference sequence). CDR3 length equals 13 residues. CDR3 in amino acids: CASTGNSNQPQHF. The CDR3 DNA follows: TGTGCCAGTACTGGTAATAGCAATCAGCCCCAGCATTTT. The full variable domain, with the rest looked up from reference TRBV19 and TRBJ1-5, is DGGITQSPKYLFRKEGQNVTLSCEQNLNHDAMYWYRQDPGQGLRLIYYSQIVNDFQKGDIAEGYSVSREKKESFPLTVTSAQKNPTAFYLCASTGNSNQPQHFGDGTRLSIL.

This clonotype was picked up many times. CDR3 region: CSASQPSSYEQYF. CDR3 in DNA: TGCAGTGCTAGTCAGCCCAGCTCCTACGAGCAGTACTTC. The chain is built from TRBV20-1 and TRBJ2-7; D gene ambiguous. The germline CDR1 and CDR2 sequences are DFQATT and SNEGSKA (reference sequence). Between the trimmed V and J ends, which lost 3 bases and 0 bases, there was a span of 9 bases. This CDR3 spans 13 amino acids.

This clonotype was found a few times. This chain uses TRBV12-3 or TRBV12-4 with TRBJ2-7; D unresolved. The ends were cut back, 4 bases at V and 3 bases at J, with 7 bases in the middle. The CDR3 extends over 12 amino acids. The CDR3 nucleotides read TGTGCCAGCAGTTCCCTCGGCTACGAGCAGTACTTC. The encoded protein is CASSSLGYEQYF.

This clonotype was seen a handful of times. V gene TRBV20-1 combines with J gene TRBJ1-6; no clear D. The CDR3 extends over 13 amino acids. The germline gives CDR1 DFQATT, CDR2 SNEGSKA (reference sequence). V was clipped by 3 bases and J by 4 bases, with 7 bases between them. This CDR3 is CSASGVYNSPLHF. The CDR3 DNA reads TGCAGTGCTAGTGGGGTTTATAATTCACCCCTCCACTTT.